This T cell receptor (beta chain) was recorded in a study of T-cell reconstitution after alpha-beta-depleted transplantation in children (dated by TCRdb to the mid-2010s). General notes on the study: Using TCR repertoire profiling, the study quantitatively followed how T-cell immune reconstitution unfolded in children after TCRalphabeta/CD19-depleted allogeneic hematopoietic cell transplantation.

Library preparation used PCR. The instrument given in TCRdb is Illumina HiSeq 2500. Molecular barcoding was employed in the preparation of TCR libraries, with unique molecular identifiers being used to normalize TCRbeta repertoire quantification. The public reads were quality trimmed at Q25 with fastp and then assembled into clones with MiXCR by TCRdb, keeping productive beta chains. All rows with the same CDR3 protein become a single entry with the most common DNA and genes. This sample lists roughly 790,000 distinct CDR3 sequences; about 15% were detected once. The ten largest clones take up roughly 4.8% of the sample. What the study reported, not specific to this receptor: Over the following months the frequencies of hyperexpanded clones went down, and after one year T-cell counts and TCRbeta diversity were mostly credited to newly produced T cells. The high TCRbeta diversity at day 60 in some patients was ascribed to recipient T cells and intrathymic progenitors that had survived conditioning. The apparently early recovery of alphabetaT-cell counts about two months after transplant reportedly depended on only several hundred rapidly expanded clones that came from non-depleted graft cells.

The label giving this sample's treatment or condition can be read as: allogeneic hematopoietic cell transplantation with graft depleted of TCRalphabeta T cells and CD19 B cells. Transplant recipients were children who received TCRalphabeta/CD19-depleted allogeneic hematopoietic cell grafts. Regarding this clonotype: The specificity of this receptor is unknown. No quality values exist for individual bases; no much larger clone is one base distant.

This sequence was found in a male patient aged 10-17 years who had a stem cell transplant for acute lymphoblastic leukemia, so the T cells may come from the graft donor. Source: PBMCs, mostly from graft donor cells, taken 360 days after TCRalphabeta/CD19-depleted stem cell transplant.

The sequenced DNA: TGTGCCAGCAGCCAACTAGCGGGAACTAGCACAGATACGCAGTATTTT. Its translation is CASSQLAGTSTDTQYF. The rearranged segments are TRBV4-2 and TRBJ2-3, and TRBD2 matches 9 of the central bases. Its CDR3 holds 16 amino acids, cysteine through phenylalanine. The CDR3 DNA has 48 bases and is translated from base 1. CDR1 LGHNA and CDR2 YNFKEQ were looked up in the germline V gene. V loses 2 bases at its end and J loses 0 bases; junction bases beyond the gene matches: 3.